This T cell receptor beta chain was obtained from a study of cytomegalovirus exposure and HLA in healthy donors. Sampled while nominally healthy, donors likely had unrecorded immune exposures. With respect to this clone: Other DNA variants within this sample encode the same CDR3.

A multiplex PCR was run with 60 Vbeta primers and 13 Jbeta primers. Clones were read by immunoSEQ multiplex PCR, and TCRdb kept only the in-frame ones, dropping some. The table records about 160,000 clones, roughly 90% of them present only once. This CDR3 is built from 17 residues. The V and J ends lost 5 bases and 4 bases, in that order; junction bases with no gene match: 13. Germline CDR1 LNHDA, CDR2 SQIVND (reference sequence). The sequenced material came from PBMCs. This chain uses TRBV19 with TRBJ1-5; 8 nucleotides agree with TRBD1. This TCR came from a woman between 18 and 29 years old in good health and CMV-seronegative. Here the CDR3 reads CASSWTGRGLANQPQHF. The CDR3 nucleotides read TGTGCCAGTAGTTGGACAGGGAGAGGGCTAGCAAATCAGCCCCAGCATTTT.